The clone carrying this T cell receptor (beta chain) occurred once. At one boundary the junction diverges from the germline segment, which might be a read error. These data belong to a study of blood T cells in healthy people across ages. The CDR3 runs to 15 residues. Germline assignment: CDR1 SGHVS and CDR2 FNYEAQ. A sample-barcoded 5' primer and a J-beta primer mix were used in a second PCR of about 7 to 12 cycles. All samples yielded 2.5 million or more CDR3-containing paired-end reads. TCRdb recomputed calls from the 5' RACE reads with MiXCR, one row per CDR3 protein. The profile shows approximately 960,000 distinct CDR3 sequences, roughly 28% of them singletons. These sequences were also reported in another study, on T cells of mothers and their children. That paper notes: The study recruited three healthy Caucasian mothers and their six children as donors.

The gene calls are TRBV7-6 and TRBJ1-2, with D perhaps matching TRBD1 (5 bases). The receptor was derived from a woman aged 40 to 50 in good health. Sequencing was carried out using blood. The DNA of the CDR3 is TGTGCCGGCAGCTTGGACATTGGACCAAACTATGGCTACACCTTC. It specifies CAGSLDIGPNYGYTF.